This T cell receptor beta chain was identified in a study of blood T cells in healthy people across ages. This clonotype was seen many times. Its antigen remains unidentified. Its ends do not fully match the called genes, so a read error is possible. Donors gave around 9.8 milliliters of peripheral blood apiece. Overall study findings and caveats: Conclusively comparing naive with antigen-experienced cells was impossible with unsorted PBMCs.

For the second PCR, which ran for 7 to 11 cycles, a sample-barcoded 5' primer and a J-beta primer mix were used. All cDNA molecules were each tagged by a template-switch adaptor with 12 random nucleotides. Samples each returned at least 2.5 million CDR3-containing paired-end reads. TCRdb passed the 5' RACE reads through MiXCR, listing each CDR3 protein once. Of 650,000 to 1,000,000 distinct CDR3 sequences listed, about 34% were seen once; the top ten hold under 15%. The CDR3 is 14 residues long. Germline CDR1 is SGHRS and CDR2 is YFSETQ. This clonotype originated in a man younger than 35 in good health. The material sequenced was blood. The V gene is TRBV5-1, the J gene TRBJ1-1; 7 positions match TRBD1. The CDR3 bases are TGTGCCAGCAGCTTAGACAGGGCCAACACTGAAGCTTTCTTT. The encoded protein is CASSLDRANTEAFF.